Given below is one T cell receptor beta chain in context. Its cognate antigen has yet to be identified. Nothing much larger sits one base from this clone, and base qualities are not available. The sample comes from a study of shared clonotypes between healthy human individuals (TCRdb year 2020). Turning to the overall study: The cohort included three men and a couple of women between 18 and 49 years of age. Per donor, three plates each were used for CD4 naive and CD4 memory, two for CD8 naive, and one for CD8 memory. The study deeply sequenced blood TCR repertoires of 5 or 6 healthy adults to estimate repertoire size and the extent of clonotype sharing between individuals. Libraries were prepared and TCR repertoires were sequenced by different laboratories using diverse techniques, in order to increase sequencing depth and limit assay-specific biases. Leukapheresis yielded between about 0.8 and 9.5 billion PBMCs per donor. What the research found in general, with its limitations: Even with the large sequencing depth, rarefaction of the sorted-subset datasets indicated that sequencing was incomplete. Across a few donors, approximately 4.9% of naive CD4, roughly 3.4% of naive CD8, roughly 2.3% of memory CD4, and 0.4% of memory CD8 clonotypes were shared. Estimated clonotype richness was generally larger for naive than for memory subsets. Because the study included a small number of donors, the genetic and exposure-history diversity represented was limited. Compared with non-shared clonotypes, clonotypes shared by all four sorted-subset donors had higher generation probabilities. Sampling was restricted to blood, and TCR repertoires in tissues likely differ from the TCR repertoires found in blood. Pairwise subsampling indicated that sequencing depth was expected to affect the degree of clonotype sharing among donors.

TCR CDR3 regions were amplified from genomic DNA by multiplex PCR using the deep immunoSEQ assay. For each cell subset, the extracted genomic DNA was distributed evenly across all wells of several immunoSEQ 96-well plates, and each plate served as one replicate. For sorted subsets, about 200 ng genomic DNA, equal to about 30,000 T cell genomes, was loaded into each replicate PCR. Purified libraries were quantified with a Qubit 3.0 fluorometer, sized on a Bioanalyzer 2100, and re-quantified with the KAPA Library Quantification kit. A separate single-read 150-cycle Illumina NextSeq 550 flow cell was used to sequence each immunoSEQ 96-well plate. As for the authors' bioinformatics: Because the immunoSEQ output included only junctional sequences and no quality scores, the filtering could not be the same as the filtering used for full-length reads. To assign V/J genes and CDR3, sequences were annotated using PyIR, a Python wrapper for IgBLAST v1.9, with IMGT germline references. Reads with weak V/J assignments (E-value above 1e-6), missing CDR3, stop codons, out-of-frame junctions, or ambiguous translated residues were removed. V3J clonotypes were defined as sequences sharing the same inferred V gene, J gene, and CDR3 amino acid sequence. Percentage overlap between repertoires was calculated by dividing the number of shared unique clonotypes by the size of the smaller repertoire. RTK rarefaction, the Chao1 estimator, and Recon v2.1 estimates of unobserved clonotypes were used to assess repertoire richness. OLGA was used to compute generation probabilities for all TCRbeta clonotypes that the gDNA method yielded from a handful of donors. TCRdb's version of the immuneACCESS table is confined to in-frame rearrangements and falls short of the full clone set. An unresolved V gene accounts for under half of the shortfall where checked; the remainder is of unknown origin. V, J and clone size derive from that table, while D and trimming were established from the DNA sequence. The sample profile shows millions of clones; roughly 95% of them were found once. The ten largest clones capture 0.85% to 1.2% of the sample.

V is reduced by 0 bases and J by 6 bases, leaving a spacing of 12 bases between them. Taken from the germline V gene, the CDR1 and CDR2 loops are LGHNA and YSLEER. From cysteine to phenylalanine, the CDR3 is 14 amino acids long. CDR3 DNA only is kept here, 42 bases in frame from base 1. For the CD8 naive samples, CD45RO-negative cells were positively selected for CCR7, yielding a CD45RA+CCR7+ population from which TemRA cells were excluded. The donors were healthy, HIV-negative adults with no recently reported acute infections or vaccinations. All donors were Caucasian adults living in Nashville, Tennessee, USA. Blood was collected by leukapheresis, and PBMCs were isolated by Ficoll-Histopaque density gradient centrifugation and then cryopreserved in liquid nitrogen vapor phase. Analytical flow cytometry was used to check the purity and quantity of each magnetically sorted T cell population. Genomic DNA was isolated from each sorted fraction and quantified by UV absorbance on a Nanodrop 2000c.

This TCR was recovered from a man between 18 and 29 years old in good health. Here the chain combines TRBV4-3 and TRBJ2-7; tentative D gene TRBD1, with 5 bases matching. The sequenced sample was naive CD8+ T cells sorted from blood. In light of the paper, this sample's cell subset or site label describes: CD45RA+CCR7+. The DNA reads as follows: TGCGCCAGCAGCCAAGACTGGCAGGGTAGCGAGCAGTACTTC. It translates to CASSQDWQGSEQYF.